The 8 T cell receptor beta chains given below trace back to one sample, sequenced in a study of T cells in Graves' hyperthyroidism and ophthalmopathy. TCR beta CDR3 sequences were amplified from RNA transcripts. First-round RT-PCR of the TCR CDR3 relied on the HTBI primer set. TCRdb called the multiplex PCR reads again in MiXCR, with one record for every CDR3 protein. The profile shows 300,000 to 450,000 distinct CDR3 sequences, 25% of them singletons. Sequenced material: blood. Receptors were obtained from a man aged 45-65 years with Graves' hyperthyroidism.

This clonotype was seen many times. The V gene is TRBV7-9, the J gene TRBJ2-7; D unclear. CDR3 length: 12 amino acids. Between the trimmed V and J ends, which lost 1 base and 3 bases, there was a span of 4 bases. Germline CDR1 and CDR2: SEHNR and FQNEAQ (reference sequence). The CDR3 loop reads CASSLEDYEQYF. For the CDR3, the DNA is TGTGCCAGCAGCTTAGAAGACTACGAGCAGTACTTC. Filled out from reference TRBV7-9 and TRBJ2-7, the complete variable domain reads DTGVSQNPRHKITKRGQNVTFRCDPISEHNRLYWYRQTLGQGPEFLTYFQNEAQLEKSRLLSDRFSAERPKGSFSTLEIQRTEQGDSAMYLCASSLEDYEQYFGPGTRLTVT.

Comments on this clonotype: Compared with germline, one end of the junction differs, possibly owing to a read error. This chain links TRBV11-2 with TRBJ2-1; no definite D call. The CDR3 totals 15 residues. Germline CDR1 SGHAT, CDR2 FQNNGV. The CDR3 loop is CASSLGRLSYIEQFF. The DNA of the CDR3 is TGTGCCAGCAGCTTAGGACGCTTATCCTACATTGAGCAGTTCTTC.

This clonotype was counted between two and nine times. J is TRBJ2-3 and V is TRBV4-1; TRBD1 aligns across 8 bases. Germline values: CDR1 MGHRA, CDR2 YSYEKL. This CDR3 is 16 amino acids long. V dropped 0 bases and J dropped 1; count of bases not matched to a gene: 3. The CDR3 DNA sequence: TGCGCCAGCAGCCAAGAAGGGACAGGACGCACAGATACGCAGTATTTT. Protein: CASSQEGTGRTDTQYF.

This clonotype was seen more than once but under ten times. The genes are TRBV9 and TRBJ1-3; D possibly corresponds to TRBD1 (5 bases). This CDR3 region has 16 residues. V shed 4 bases and J shed 0 bases, with 14 bases lying between them. Germline CDR1 reads SGDLS; CDR2 reads YYNGEE. CDR3 DNA sequence: TGTGCCAGCAGCTTTCTCCAGGGACTCTCTGGAAACACCATATATTTT. Encoded protein: CASSFLQGLSGNTIYF.

This clonotype was detected only a few times. V is TRBV12-3 or TRBV12-4 and J is TRBJ2-7, with 8 positions matching TRBD1. This CDR3 region has 16 residues. The junction had 12 bases not matched to a gene; V was cut back by 1 base and J by 7 bases. The CDR3 DNA sequence: TGTGCCAGCAGTTTAGGGGCAGGGGGCGCCGTGGGGGAGCAGTACTTC. It specifies CASSLGAGGAVGEQYF.

The chain employs TRBV7-9 and TRBJ2-1; TRBD2 might be the D (6 bases). Trimming removed 5 bases at V and 6 bases at J, with 14 bases between. Germline V gives CDR1 SEHNR, CDR2 FQNEAQ (reference sequence). The CDR3 loop spans 14 amino acids. The CDR3 sequence is CASSPGRGANEQFF. The CDR3 DNA sequence: TGTGCCAGCAGCCCCGGGCGGGGAGCCAATGAGCAGTTCTTC.

The sample holds many counts of this clonotype. This chain links TRBV7-2 with TRBJ2-7; the D gene is possibly TRBD2 (5 bases). V dropped 3 bases and J dropped 0 bases, with 12 bases sitting between them. CDR1 SGHTA and CDR2 FQGNSA come from the germline V gene. This CDR3 is 15 amino acids long. The CDR3 sequence is CASSFGVPSSYEQYF. CDR3 sequence (DNA): TGTGCCAGCAGCTTCGGGGTCCCCAGCTCCTACGAGCAGTACTTC.

This rearrangement joins TRBV19 to TRBJ1-4; the D gene is possibly TRBD1 (5 bases). CDR3 length equals 14 residues. The V end was cut by 3 bases, the J end by 7 bases, with 12 bases between. Germline CDR1 LNHDA, CDR2 SQIVND (reference sequence). CDR3 amino acids: CASSIAGRPEKLFF. CDR3 sequence (DNA): TGTGCCAGTAGTATTGCGGGACGCCCTGAAAAACTGTTTTTT.